The 14 T cell receptor beta chains below come from one sample, sequenced in a study of cytomegalovirus exposure and HLA in healthy donors. The primer mix had 60 Vbeta and 13 Jbeta primers. Sequencing was performed with immunoSEQ multiplex PCR; in TCRdb, only in-frame clones are kept and a portion is missing. The profile shows about 110,000 clones, roughly 72% of them singletons. The sequenced sample consisted of PBMCs. The source of these receptors is a woman in her thirties or forties in good health and CMV-seropositive.

With regard to this clone: A junction boundary mismatches the germline segment, possibly from a read error. The chain uses TRBV7-9 and TRBJ1-5; 9 positions agree with TRBD1. The germline gives CDR1 SEHNR, CDR2 FQNEAQ (reference sequence). The CDR3 covers 18 residues. The CDR3 DNA sequence: TGTTCCAGCAGCTCCCATATTGGGACAGGGAGGGGCAATCAGCCCCAGCATTTT. This codes for CSSSSHIGTGRGNQPQHF.

The rearrangement links TRBV7-9 to TRBJ2-7; possible D gene TRBD1, 6 bases. The V end lost 1 base, the J end lost 1 base, and 11 bases lay between the germline ends. Germline-derived CDR1 and CDR2 are SEHNR and FQNEAQ (reference sequence). This CDR3 has 15 amino acids. The CDR3 here is CASSLEQGVSYEQYF. The CDR3 DNA sequence: TGTGCCAGCAGCTTAGAACAGGGTGTATCCTACGAGCAGTACTTC.

In this sample, this clone turned up once. V usage is TRBV20-1 and J usage is TRBJ2-7; 7 bases agree with TRBD1. The V gene's germline CDR1 is DFQATT and CDR2 SNEGSKA (reference sequence). The trim removed 2 bases at V and 5 bases at J, leaving 0 bases unmatched. The CDR3 totals 11 residues. CDR3: CSARQGDEQYF. The CDR3 DNA sequence: TGCAGTGCTAGACAGGGGGACGAGCAGTACTTC.

This chain joins TRBV5-4 and TRBJ1-2, with D hard to call. This CDR3 is 13 amino acids long. Germline CDR1 reads SGHNT; CDR2 reads YYREEE (reference sequence). V dropped 4 bases and J dropped 6 bases, with 13 bases sitting between them. The CDR3 coding sequence is TGTGCCAGCAGCCACCACCCCTTAGATGGCTACACCTTC. Amino acids: CASSHHPLDGYTF.

Remarks on this clone: This CDR3 is also generated by other DNA sequences in the sample. The CDR3 sequence: CASSFDRGGTEAFF. CDR3 bases: TGTGCCAGCAGCTTTGATCGAGGTGGGACTGAAGCTTTCTTT. The rearrangement uses TRBV7-3 and TRBJ1-1; no clear D gene. Deletions cut 3 bases from V and 5 bases from J, with 13 bases between. CDR1 and CDR2 (germline): SGHTA, FQGTGA. The length of the CDR3 is 14 residues.

The chain joins TRBV9 to TRBJ1-1, with a weak D call TRBD1 (6 bases). CDR3 length: 14 amino acids. CDR1 is SGDLS, CDR2 YYNGEE, per germline. V was trimmed by 4 bases and J by 1 base, leaving 11 bases between them. The CDR3 DNA sequence: TGTGCCAGCAGCCCGGGACACTGGAACACTGAAGCTTTCTTT. This encodes CASSPGHWNTEAFF.

CDR3 coding DNA: TGTGCCAGCAGTGACCCTTGGGAGGGTTGGGGGTCCTACGAGCAGTACTTC. Its translation is CASSDPWEGWGSYEQYF. V is TRBV6-1 and J is TRBJ2-7; 7 positions agree with TRBD2. CDR3 length equals 17 residues. Germline CDR1 and CDR2: MNHNS and SASEGT. Unmatched junction bases numbered 12, after V lost 3 bases and J lost 1 base.

The chain has TRBV10-3 and TRBJ1-2; possible D gene TRBD1, 5 bases. The CDR3 consists of 15 residues. V lost 0 bases and J lost 0, with 8 bases in between. Germline V gives CDR1 ENHRY, CDR2 SYGVKD. CDR3 DNA sequence: TGTGCCATCAGTGAGTCAGACAGAGCTAACTATGGCTACACCTTC. The encoded protein is CAISESDRANYGYTF.

The chain employs TRBV19 and TRBJ2-3, with D possibly being TRBD1 (6 bases). V lost 7 bases and J 0 bases, leaving 11 bases between the germline ends. Germline CDR1 is LNHDA and CDR2 is SQIVND (reference sequence). The CDR3 runs to 14 residues. The CDR3 bases are TGTGCCAGTAATCCACAGGGAAGCACAGATACGCAGTATTTT. Translated, it gives CASNPQGSTDTQYF.

In its sample, this clone was seen once. CDR3 DNA sequence: TGTGCCAGCAGCCCCCGACAGGCAAATGAAAAACTGTTTTTT. This sequence encodes CASSPRQANEKLFF. The rearrangement links TRBV7-9 to TRBJ1-4, with TRBD1 as a possible D gene (6 bases). V lost 5 bases and J 5 bases, leaving 12 bases between the germline ends. CDR3 length: 14 residues. The germline CDR1 and CDR2 sequences are SEHNR and FQNEAQ (reference sequence).

The table lists this clone with a few counts. V is TRBV5-4 and J is TRBJ1-1; 7 positions agree with TRBD1. CDR3 length: 17 amino acids. V shed 1 base, J shed 4 bases, and the junction held 13 bases outside the gene matches. Germline lookup yields CDR1 SGHNT and CDR2 YYREEE (reference sequence). CDR3 protein: CASSLSGRGAGGTEAFF. CDR3 nucleotides: TGTGCCAGCAGCTTGTCAGGCAGGGGGGCAGGGGGCACTGAAGCTTTCTTT. The variable domain in full, completed from reference TRBV5-4 and TRBJ1-1, reads ETGVTQSPTHLIKTRGQQVTLRCSSQSGHNTVSWYQQALGQGPQFIFQYYREEENGRGNFPPRFSGLQFPNYSSELNVNALELDDSALYLCASSLSGRGAGGTEAFFGQGTRLTVV.

The chain links TRBV9 to TRBJ2-5, with TRBD2 identical over 7 bases. Germline V gene data show CDR1 as SGDLS and CDR2 as YYNGEE. The CDR3 has 14 amino acids. V lost 0 bases and J lost 7; bases outside the gene matches: 6. In DNA form, the CDR3 reads TGTGCCAGCAGCGTAGCCGGGGCTAGCGGGACCCAGTACTTC. This sequence encodes CASSVAGASGTQYF.

This clone has only one observation. This chain connects TRBV7-6 to TRBJ2-2; no definite D call. Germline lookup yields CDR1 SGHVS and CDR2 FNYEAQ. The CDR3 is 13 residues long. V gave up 5 bases and J gave up 4 bases, with 8 bases separating them. The CDR3 DNA reads TGTGCCAGCAGCATAGAGAGCACCGGGGAGCTGTTTTTT. This sequence encodes CASSIESTGELFF.

This chain uses TRBV7-3 with TRBJ2-1; 13 positions match TRBD2. There are 19 residues in the CDR3. The germline V gene has CDR1 SGHTA and CDR2 FQGTGA. Trimming removed 2 bases from V and 8 bases from J; junction bases left unmatched: 15. In nucleotides, the CDR3 is TGTGCCAGCAGCTTACGTCCTGGACTAGCGGGAGATTCAACCCATGAGCAGTTCTTC. It yields the protein CASSLRPGLAGDSTHEQFF.